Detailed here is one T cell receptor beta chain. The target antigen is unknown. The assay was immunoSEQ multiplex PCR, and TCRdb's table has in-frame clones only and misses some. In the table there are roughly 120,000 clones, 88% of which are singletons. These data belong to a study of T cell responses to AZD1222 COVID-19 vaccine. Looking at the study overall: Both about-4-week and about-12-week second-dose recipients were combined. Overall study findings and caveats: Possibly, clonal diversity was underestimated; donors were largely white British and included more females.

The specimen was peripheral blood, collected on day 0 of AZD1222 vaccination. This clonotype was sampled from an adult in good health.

CDR3: CASSFGPLGAGETQYF. Written as DNA, the CDR3 is TGTGCCAGCAGCTTCGGCCCCCTGGGGGCAGGGGAGACCCAGTACTTC. This rearrangement joins TRBV7-7 to TRBJ2-5, with D tentatively TRBD1 (6 bases). The CDR3 contains 16 residues. The germline CDR1 and CDR2 sequences are SSHAT and FNYEAQ (reference sequence). V lost 3 bases to trimming and J lost 5 bases, with 19 bases between them.